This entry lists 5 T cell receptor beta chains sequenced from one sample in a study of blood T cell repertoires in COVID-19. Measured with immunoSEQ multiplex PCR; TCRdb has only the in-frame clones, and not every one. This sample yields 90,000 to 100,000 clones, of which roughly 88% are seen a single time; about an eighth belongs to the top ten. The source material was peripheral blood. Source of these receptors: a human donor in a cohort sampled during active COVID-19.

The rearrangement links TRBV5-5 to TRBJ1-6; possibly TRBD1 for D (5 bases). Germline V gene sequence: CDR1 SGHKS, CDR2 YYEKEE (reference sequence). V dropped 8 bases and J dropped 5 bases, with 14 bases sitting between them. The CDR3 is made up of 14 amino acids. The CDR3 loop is CARTTDQNNSPLHF. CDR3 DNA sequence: TGTGCCAGGACGACAGACCAAAATAATTCACCCCTCCACTTT.

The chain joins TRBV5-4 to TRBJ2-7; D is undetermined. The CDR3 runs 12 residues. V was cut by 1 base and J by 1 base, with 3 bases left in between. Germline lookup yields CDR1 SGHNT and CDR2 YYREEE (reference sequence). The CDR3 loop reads CASSLSSYEQYF. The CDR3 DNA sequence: TGTGCCAGCAGCTTGTCATCCTACGAGCAGTACTTC.

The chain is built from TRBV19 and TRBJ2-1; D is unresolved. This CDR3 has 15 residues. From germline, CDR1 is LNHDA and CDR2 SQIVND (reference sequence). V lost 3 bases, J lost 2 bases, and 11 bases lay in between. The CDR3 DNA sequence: TGTGCCAGTAGTATGGAGCTAACCACCTACAATGAGCAGTTCTTC. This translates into CASSMELTTYNEQFF.

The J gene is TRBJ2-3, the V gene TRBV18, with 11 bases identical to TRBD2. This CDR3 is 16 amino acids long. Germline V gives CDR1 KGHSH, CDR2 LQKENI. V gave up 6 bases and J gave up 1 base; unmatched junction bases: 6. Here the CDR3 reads CASSPVAGGRTDTQYF. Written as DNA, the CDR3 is TGTGCCAGCTCTCCGGTAGCGGGAGGGCGCACAGATACGCAGTATTTT.

CDR3 loop: CATREAPNQPQHF. The CDR3 DNA reads as TGTGCCACCCGCGAGGCCCCCAATCAGCCCCAGCATTTT. The rearrangement uses TRBV10-3 and TRBJ1-5; D is undetermined. This CDR3 region has 13 residues. CDR1 and CDR2 (germline): ENHRY, SYGVKD. Trimming pared 10 bases from V and 3 bases from J, leaving 13 bases between.